A selection of T cell receptor beta chains follows, all from one sample in a study of neurological immune-mediated disorders. TCRdb independently ran MiXCR on the 5' RACE reads; one entry per CDR3 protein. The sample carries over 90,000 distinct CDR3 sequences, approximately 11% recorded once. The sequencing sample was made of PBMCs. Receptor source: a female donor with HTLV-1-associated myelopathy (HAM/TSP). CDR3s include the opening cysteine and the closing phenylalanine or tryptophan. The D gene is left open where the match is weak. For some rows the clone size is stated as once, few or many, or as a class when expanded; others skip it.

J gene | clone size | V gene | CDR3 length | D gene | CDR3 DNA | CDR3 protein
TRBJ2-3 | NA | TRBV6-2/TRBV6-3 | 15 | TRBD1 | TGTGCCAGCATCGACCGACAGGGATTCACAGATACGCAGTATTTT | CASIDRQGFTDTQYF
TRBJ1-2 | NA | TRBV5-1 | 16 | TRBD1 | TGCGCCAGCAGCTTGGCCGGGACAGGGCTGGACTATGGCTACACCTTC | CASSLAGTGLDYGYTF
TRBJ2-7 | many | TRBV5-6 | 15 | NA | TGTGCCAGCAGCTGGGGACGGGGGTCAGCCTACGAGCAGTACTTC | CASSWGRGSAYEQYF
TRBJ2-1 | few | TRBV6-1 | 13 | NA | TGTGCCAGCAGGACTGGCTTCTACAATGAGCAGTTCTTC | CASRTGFYNEQFF
TRBJ2-5 | NA | TRBV7-9 | 13 | NA | TGTGTCAGCAGCCCTGCAAGGCTGGGGAACCAGTACTTC | CVSSPARLGNQYF
TRBJ2-5 | many | TRBV9 | 15 | TRBD1 | TGTGCCAGCAGCCAAGGACCGGGACAGAAAGAGACCCAGTACTTC | CASSQGPGQKETQYF
TRBJ2-3 | NA | TRBV7-2 | 15 | NA | TGTGCCAGCATCGTGGGGGTGGGCGTCGCGAATACGCAGTATTTT | CASIVGVGVANTQYF
TRBJ2-6 | many | TRBV20-1 | 17 | TRBD1 | TGCAGTGCTTCATCTGGACAGGGCTATTCTGGGGCCAACGTCCTGACTTTC | CSASSGQGYSGANVLTF
TRBJ2-2 | few | TRBV30 | 14 | NA | TGTGCCTGGAGTCGGAGGGGGAACACCGGGGAGCTGTTTTTT | CAWSRRGNTGELFF
TRBJ2-3 | NA | TRBV20-1 | 16 | NA | TGCAGTGCTAGAAGGGTCAGAGGGGGGAATCCAGATACGCAGTATTTT | CSARRVRGGNPDTQYF
TRBJ2-1 | many | TRBV5-1 | 13 | NA | TGCGCCAGCAGCCTTCCCCCCTACAATGAGCAGTTCTTC | CASSLPPYNEQFF
TRBJ2-2 | many | TRBV20-1 | 15 | NA | TGCAGTGCGCTATCGGGGTTCGCGAACACCGGGGAGCTGTTTTTT | CSALSGFANTGELFF
TRBJ2-2 | many | TRBV28 | 16 | NA | TGTGCCAGCAGTTTATTGGCAGGGGCGAACACCGGGGAGCTGTTTTTT | CASSLLAGANTGELFF
TRBJ1-5 | many | TRBV7-8 | 16 | TRBD1 | TGTGCCAGCAGCTGGGGACCAAAACAGGACAGGCAGCCCCAGCATTTT | CASSWGPKQDRQPQHF
TRBJ2-5 | many | TRBV29-1 | 12 | NA | TGCAGCGTGAGGGCCCCTTCAGAGACCCAGTACTTC | CSVRAPSETQYF
TRBJ1-2 | many | TRBV5-1 | 12 | NA | TGCGCCAGCAGCTTGGGTCCGGAGGGCTACACCTTC | CASSLGPEGYTF
TRBJ1-6 | many | TRBV4-1 | 16 | NA | TGCGCCAGCAGCCAAGAGCGACCAGGGTTGGGATCACCCCTCCACTTT | CASSQERPGLGSPLHF
TRBJ2-4 | many | TRBV4-1 | 18 | NA | TGCGCCAGCAGCCAAGGTCTCATAGGACAGCTAGCCAAAAACATTCAGTACTTC | CASSQGLIGQLAKNIQYF
TRBJ2-2 | many | TRBV20-1 | 17 | TRBD2 | TGCAGTGCCCACCCCCCTCCTAGCGGGGGGGCCCCCGGGGAGCTGTTTTTT | CSAHPPPSGGAPGELFF
TRBJ1-2 | many | TRBV5-1 | 15 | TRBD1 | TGCGCCAGCAGCCACGGACAGGGAGCCTACTATGGCTACACCTTC | CASSHGQGAYYGYTF
TRBJ2-3 | many | TRBV12-3/TRBV12-4 | 14 | TRBD1 | TGTGCCAGCAGCGTCAGGACAGGGACAGATACGCAGTATTTT | CASSVRTGTDTQYF
TRBJ2-5 | many | TRBV11-2 | 11 | NA | TGTGCCAGCAGCTTAGACGACCGGGAGTACTTC | CASSLDDREYF
TRBJ2-1 | many | TRBV28 | 13 | NA | TGTGCCAGCAGTTTTGACGGACACAATGAGCAGTTCTTC | CASSFDGHNEQFF
TRBJ2-7 | many | TRBV10-3 | 14 | NA | TGTGCCATCAGTGTTGGAGGGGGCAATTACGAGCAGTACTTC | CAISVGGGNYEQYF
TRBJ2-3 | many | TRBV5-1 | 15 | NA | TGCGCCAGCAGCTTCAGGGCCTCTAGCACAGATACGCAGTATTTT | CASSFRASSTDTQYF
TRBJ1-5 | many | TRBV4-1 | 15 | NA | TGCGCCAGCAGCCAAGTCTTTTCAAGCAATCAGCCCCAGCATTTT | CASSQVFSSNQPQHF
TRBJ2-2 | many | TRBV20-1 | 14 | TRBD2 | TGCAGTGCTAAACTAGCGGGCCGCACCGGGGAGCTGTTTTTT | CSAKLAGRTGELFF
TRBJ2-2 | many | TRBV5-1 | 13 | NA | TGCGCCAGCAGCCCCTCGGTTGCCGGGGAGCTGTTTTTT | CASSPSVAGELFF
TRBJ1-6 | many | TRBV5-1 | 15 | NA | TGCGCCAGCAGCTTGGATGGTCAGGGTCATTCACCCCTCCACTTT | CASSLDGQGHSPLHF
TRBJ2-7 | many | TRBV10-3 | 13 | TRBD2 | TGTGCCATCAGTGATGGGGGGGGTTACGAGCAGTACTTC | CAISDGGGYEQYF
TRBJ2-3 | NA | TRBV20-1 | 15 | NA | TGCAGTGCTAGAGATGGAGGGGAAGGCGCAGATACGCAGTATTTT | CSARDGGEGADTQYF
TRBJ2-5 | many | TRBV7-9 | 13 | NA | TGTGCCAGCAGCTGGGACATCCAAGAGACCCAGTACTTC | CASSWDIQETQYF
TRBJ2-2 | many | TRBV28 | 18 | TRBD2 | TGTGCCAGCAGTTTAAACGGTCGGGGGGGATTAAGCACCGGGGAGCTGTTTTTT | CASSLNGRGGLSTGELFF
TRBJ2-3 | NA | TRBV5-1 | 18 | TRBD2 | TGCGCCAGCAGCATTCCGGGACTAGCGGGGGGGGTCACAGATACGCAGTATTTT | CASSIPGLAGGVTDTQYF
TRBJ2-2 | many | TRBV5-1 | 13 | NA | TGCGCCAGCAGCCCTACAGGATCCGGGGAGCTGTTTTTT | CASSPTGSGELFF
TRBJ2-2 | many | TRBV15 | 16 | NA | TGTGCCACCAGCAGAGAATTTCAACGGAACACCGGGGAGCTGTTTTTT | CATSREFQRNTGELFF
TRBJ2-7 | many | TRBV5-6 | 16 | NA | TGTGCCAGCAGCTTGGGGCGGAGTCCAGGATTCTACGAGCAGTACTTC | CASSLGRSPGFYEQYF
TRBJ2-6 | NA | TRBV2 | 16 | NA | TGTGCCCGCTCACCGGGCCGACGCTCTGGGGCCAACGTCCTGACTTTC | CARSPGRRSGANVLTF
TRBJ2-3 | many | TRBV10-3 | 15 | NA | TGTGCCATCGGCGCTGGGGCTTCGGGCACAGATACGCAGTATTTT | CAIGAGASGTDTQYF
TRBJ2-2 | many | TRBV25-1 | 16 | NA | TGTGCCAGCAGTGAACCTCGGGGGCGGAACACCGGGGAGCTGTTTTTT | CASSEPRGRNTGELFF
TRBJ2-7 | few | TRBV20-1 | 13 | NA | TGCAGTGCTAGGTATGGAGTCCCTTACGAGCAGTACTTC | CSARYGVPYEQYF
TRBJ1-1 | many | TRBV20-1 | 13 | TRBD1 | TGCAGTGCAAGAACAGGGGCGAACACTGAAGCTTTCTTT | CSARTGANTEAFF
TRBJ2-3 | many | TRBV5-8 | 16 | NA | TGTGCCAGCAACCTCCCGAGGGGGGGGAGCACAGATACGCAGTATTTT | CASNLPRGGSTDTQYF
TRBJ2-2 | few | TRBV7-3 | 14 | NA | TGTGCCAGCAGCTCACTAGGGGGTACCGGGGAGCTGTTTTTT | CASSSLGGTGELFF
TRBJ2-7 | many | TRBV7-8 | 13 | NA | TGTGCCAGCAGCTTGGTTAGAGCCTACGAGCAGTACTTC | CASSLVRAYEQYF
TRBJ1-6 | NA | TRBV7-3 | 16 | NA | TGTGCCAGCAGCTTATTCGGTCAGGGCCTAAATTCACCCCTCCACTTT | CASSLFGQGLNSPLHF
TRBJ2-1 | many | TRBV5-1 | 16 | TRBD2 | TGCGCCAGCAGCTCAGAACTAGCGGGGGGGCGGGATGAGCAGTTCTTC | CASSSELAGGRDEQFF
TRBJ1-4 | many | TRBV5-5 | 13 | NA | TGTGCCAGCAGCTTCAATCGGGGTGAAAAACTGTTTTTT | CASSFNRGEKLFF
TRBJ1-2 | many | TRBV20-1 | 12 | NA | TGCAGTGCTGGAAGGACGGGCTATGGCTACACCTTC | CSAGRTGYGYTF